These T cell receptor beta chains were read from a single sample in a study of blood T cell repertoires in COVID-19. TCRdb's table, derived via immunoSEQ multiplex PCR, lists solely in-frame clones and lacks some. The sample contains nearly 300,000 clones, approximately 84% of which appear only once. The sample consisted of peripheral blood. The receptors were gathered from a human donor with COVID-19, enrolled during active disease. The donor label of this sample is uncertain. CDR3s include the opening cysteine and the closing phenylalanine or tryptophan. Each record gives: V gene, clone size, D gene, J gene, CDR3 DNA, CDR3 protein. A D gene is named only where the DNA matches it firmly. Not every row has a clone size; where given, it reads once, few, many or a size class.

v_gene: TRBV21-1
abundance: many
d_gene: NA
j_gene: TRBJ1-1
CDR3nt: TGTGCCAGCGGTGGAATCGGTGGGCCGAACACTGAAGCTTTCTTT
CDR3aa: CASGGIGGPNTEAFF

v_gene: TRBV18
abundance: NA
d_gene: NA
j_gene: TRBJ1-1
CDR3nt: TGTGCCAGCTCACCACCGTGGGCTCTAGGGGTGGACACTGAAGCTTTCTTT
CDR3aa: CASSPPWALGVDTEAFF

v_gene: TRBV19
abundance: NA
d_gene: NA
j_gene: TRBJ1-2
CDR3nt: TGTGCCAGTACCCTTCTCCGCTCGGGTGGCTACACCTTC
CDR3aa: CASTLLRSGGYTF

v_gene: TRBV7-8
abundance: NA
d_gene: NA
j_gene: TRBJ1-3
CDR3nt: TGTGCCAGCAGCTCCGCAGGGTTCTCTGGAAACACCATATATTTT
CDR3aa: CASSSAGFSGNTIYF

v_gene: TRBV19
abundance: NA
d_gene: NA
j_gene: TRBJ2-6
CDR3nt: TGTGCCAGTAGTATTCGACAGGGGGCCAACGTCCTGACTTTC
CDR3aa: CASSIRQGANVLTF

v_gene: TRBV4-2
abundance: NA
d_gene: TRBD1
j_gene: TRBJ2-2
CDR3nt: TGTGCCAGCAGCCAAGTGCGACCCGGGACAGGGGCCTCCGGGGAGCTGTTTTTT
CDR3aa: CASSQVRPGTGASGELFF

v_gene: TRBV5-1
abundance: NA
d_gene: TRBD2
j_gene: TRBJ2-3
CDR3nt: TGCGCCAGCAGCTTTTCACTAGCGGGAGGCACAGATACGCAGTATTTT
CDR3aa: CASSFSLAGGTDTQYF

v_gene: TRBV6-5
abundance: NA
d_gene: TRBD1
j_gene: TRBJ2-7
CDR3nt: TGTGCCAGCAGTACAAGACAGGGGGCCTACGAGCAGTACTTC
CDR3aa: CASSTRQGAYEQYF

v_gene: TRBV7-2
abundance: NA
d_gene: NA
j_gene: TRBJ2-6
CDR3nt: TGTGCCAGCAGCGGCCCAGGGCCCGGGGCCAACGTCCTGACTTTC
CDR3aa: CASSGPGPGANVLTF

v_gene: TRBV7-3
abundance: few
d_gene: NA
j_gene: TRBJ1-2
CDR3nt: TGTGCCAGCAGCTTGGGCCGATTCTATGGCTACACCTTC
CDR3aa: CASSLGRFYGYTF

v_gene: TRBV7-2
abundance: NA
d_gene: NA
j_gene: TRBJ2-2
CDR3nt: TGTGCCAGCAGCTCGCTAACTAGCCCCAGGGGGGAGCTGTTTTTT
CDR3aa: CASSSLTSPRGELFF

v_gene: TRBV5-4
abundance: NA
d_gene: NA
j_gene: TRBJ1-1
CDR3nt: TGTGCCAGCAGTGCGTTGACTACCACTGAAGCTTTCTTT
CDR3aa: CASSALTTTEAFF

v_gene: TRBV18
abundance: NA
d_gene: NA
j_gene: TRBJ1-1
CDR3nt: TGTGCCAGCTCACCAATCGGGGAGACTGAAGCTTTCTTT
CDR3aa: CASSPIGETEAFF

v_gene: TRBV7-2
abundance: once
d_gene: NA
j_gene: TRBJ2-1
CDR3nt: TGTGCCAGCAGCTTCCTGGGGGCCCCATGGGGTGAGCAGTTCTTC
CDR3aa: CASSFLGAPWGEQFF

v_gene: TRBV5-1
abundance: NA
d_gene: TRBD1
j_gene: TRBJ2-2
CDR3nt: TGCGCCAGCAGCTCGCCGGGGACAGGGAGGGCCGGGGAGCTGTTTTTT
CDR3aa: CASSSPGTGRAGELFF

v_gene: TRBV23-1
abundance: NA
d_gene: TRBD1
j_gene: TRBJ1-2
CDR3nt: TGCGCCAGCAGTACGGGGACAGGGGGCGCATGGGGCTACACCTTC
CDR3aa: CASSTGTGGAWGYTF

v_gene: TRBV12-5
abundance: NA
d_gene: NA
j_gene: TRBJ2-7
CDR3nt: TGTGCTAGTGGTTTTTCGTATCTAGCCTCCTACGAGCAGTACTTC
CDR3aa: CASGFSYLASYEQYF

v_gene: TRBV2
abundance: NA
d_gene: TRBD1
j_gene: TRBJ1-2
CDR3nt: TGTGCCAGCACCTGGGGGGACAGGGGCAACTATGGCTACACCTTC
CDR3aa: CASTWGDRGNYGYTF

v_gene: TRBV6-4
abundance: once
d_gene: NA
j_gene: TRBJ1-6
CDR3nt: TGTGCCAGCAGTGACGAGGGTTCCAGGAGCTCCTATAATTCACCCCTCCACTTT
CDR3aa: CASSDEGSRSSYNSPLHF

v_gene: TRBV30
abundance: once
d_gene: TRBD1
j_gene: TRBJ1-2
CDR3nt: TGTGCCTGGAGTAAGGGGGCAGTGAGAGGCTACACCTTC
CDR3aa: CAWSKGAVRGYTF

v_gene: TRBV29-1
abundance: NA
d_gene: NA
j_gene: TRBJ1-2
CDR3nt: TGCAGCGTTGGGAATTTGGACAGAGGGGATGGCTACACCTTC
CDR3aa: CSVGNLDRGDGYTF

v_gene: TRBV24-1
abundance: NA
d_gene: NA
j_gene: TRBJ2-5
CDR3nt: TGTGCCACCAGTGATAGGAGGACAGCCAGAGAGACCCAGTACTTC
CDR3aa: CATSDRRTARETQYF

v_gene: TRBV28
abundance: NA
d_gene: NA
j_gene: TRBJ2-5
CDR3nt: TGTGCCAGCAGGCACCCCCGAGGGGGTCAAGAGACCCAGTACTTC
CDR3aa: CASRHPRGGQETQYF

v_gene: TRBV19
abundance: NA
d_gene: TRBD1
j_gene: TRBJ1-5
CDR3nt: TGTGCCAGTAGTGGACCCGGGACAGGGGGCGATCAGCCCCAGCATTTT
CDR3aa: CASSGPGTGGDQPQHF

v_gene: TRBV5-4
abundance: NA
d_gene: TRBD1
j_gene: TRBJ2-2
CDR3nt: TGTGCCAGCAGTTCAGCCTTGGACAGGGTCGGCGGGGAGCTGTTTTTT
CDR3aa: CASSSALDRVGGELFF

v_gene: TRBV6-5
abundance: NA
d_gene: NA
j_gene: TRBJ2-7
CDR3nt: TGTGCCAGCACTAAACAGGGTTCCTACGAGCAGTACTTC
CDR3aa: CASTKQGSYEQYF

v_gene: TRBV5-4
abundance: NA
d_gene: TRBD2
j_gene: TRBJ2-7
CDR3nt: TGTGCCAGCAGCGCGGGACTAGCGGACTCCTACGAGCAGTACTTC
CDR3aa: CASSAGLADSYEQYF

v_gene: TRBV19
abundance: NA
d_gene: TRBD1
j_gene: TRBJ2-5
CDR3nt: TGTGCCAGTAGCACGACAGGGAGAGAGACCCAGTACTTC
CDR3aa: CASSTTGRETQYF

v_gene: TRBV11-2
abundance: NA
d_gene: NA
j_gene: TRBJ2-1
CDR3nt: TGTGCCAGCAGCTTAGTTGGGTCGGGAGTGGACAATGAGCAGTTCTTC
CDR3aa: CASSLVGSGVDNEQFF